The clone carrying this T cell receptor (beta chain) was seen at least ten times. Antigen: not known. This sample stems from a study of CD8 T cells in ankylosing spondylitis. Overall study findings and caveats: Existing reports had already noted some motif variants in reactive arthritis synovial fluid and blood. The authors reported significant enrichment of disease-linked clones in matched ankylosing spondylitis synovial fluid.

TCRdb re-derived calls from the 5' RACE reads in MiXCR, one entry per CDR3 protein. Among 230,000 or so distinct CDR3 sequences listed, roughly a quarter were seen once. CDR3 length: 13 amino acids. The germline V gene encodes CDR1 DFQATT and CDR2 SNEGSKA (reference sequence). V shed 0 bases and J shed 4 bases, with 9 bases lying between them. This chain connects TRBV20-1 to TRBJ1-2; D perhaps matches TRBD1 (6 bases). The sequence came from a male donor with ankylosing spondylitis or in good health (not recorded which). Material for sequencing was blood, either unsorted or a sorted T cell fraction (not recorded which). CDR3 sequence: CSARDEGGYGYTF. For the CDR3, the DNA is TGCAGTGCTAGAGATGAGGGGGGCTATGGCTACACCTTC.